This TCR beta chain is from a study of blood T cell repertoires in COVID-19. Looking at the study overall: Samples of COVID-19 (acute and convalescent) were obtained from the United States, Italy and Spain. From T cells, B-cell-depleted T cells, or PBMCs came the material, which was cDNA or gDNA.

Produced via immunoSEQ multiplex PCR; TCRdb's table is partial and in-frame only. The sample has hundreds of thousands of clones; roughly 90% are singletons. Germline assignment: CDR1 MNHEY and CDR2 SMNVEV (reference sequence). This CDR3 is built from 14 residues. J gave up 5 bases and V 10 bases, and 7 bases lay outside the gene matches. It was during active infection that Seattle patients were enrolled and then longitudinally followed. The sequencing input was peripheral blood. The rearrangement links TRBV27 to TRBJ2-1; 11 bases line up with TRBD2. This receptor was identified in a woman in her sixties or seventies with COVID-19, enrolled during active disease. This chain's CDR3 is CATAIAGGHNEQFF. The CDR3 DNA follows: TGTGCCACCGCGATAGCGGGGGGGCACAATGAGCAGTTCTTC.